This T cell receptor (beta chain) was recovered during a study of blood T cell repertoires in COVID-19 (dated by TCRdb to the early 2020s). With respect to the entire study: Samples from collaborators originated in the United States, Italy and Spain and spanned both the acute and convalescent phases of COVID-19. The prospective study material was composed of cDNA or gDNA derived from T cells, B-cell-depleted T cells, or PBMCs. Subjects who had been exposed to COVID-19, were actively infected with it, or had recovered from it provided the deeply sampled blood TCRbeta repertoires that made up the dataset. The repertoires were made available in a free public database intended to serve as a resource for research on the immune response to SARS-CoV-2. Samples came from the ongoing ImmuneRACE study (first 160 participants) plus 1,254 subjects from 6 global collaborators. Nearly every sample came with metadata listing a de-identified subject ID, COVID-19 status, age in years and sex. Where available, HLA class I and class II types were taken from metadata supplied by the sample provider and were not determined by assay-based typing.

Findings and caveats that apply to the study as a whole: The quantity of clinical and demographic metadata differed by source and by participant and was supplied without curation.

CDR3 length: 13 amino acids, cysteine to phenylalanine. The entry retains the CDR3 DNA only, 39 bases that are in frame from base 1. V loses 5 bases of germline sequence and J loses 3 bases, and the interval between the two ends is 11 bases. Sequences SGHAT (CDR1) and FQNNGV (CDR2) are obtained from the germline V gene. As for this clone: The specificity of this receptor is unknown. No quality values exist for individual bases; no much larger clone is one base distant.

The collaborating institutions used their own protocols to collect whole blood in K2EDTA tubes. For TCRbeta analysis, collaborators shipped samples in one of three forms: frozen whole blood, isolated PBMCs, or DNA extracted from either of those sample types. The immunoSEQ Assay, a bias-controlled multiplex PCR, was used to amplify TCRbeta CDR3 regions from genomic DNA. The source study handled its data this way. The number of nucleated cells in each sample was estimated from the amplification of reference gene primers within the assay. To quantify the absolute abundance of each unique TCRbeta CDR3 rearrangement, sequence reads were collapsed and filtered. Productive Simpson clonality was computed per sample as the square root of Simpson's diversity index over productive rearrangements. TCRdb re-hosts the immuneACCESS table, in-frame sequences only. Its copies lack some clones; in the studies checked, an unresolved V gene accounts for under half of them, and the cause for the rest is not known. The DNA gave D and trimming, while V, J and clone size come from that table. This sample comprises around 99,000 clones, around four fifths of them detected only once. The biggest ten clones account for about 20% of the sample.

The chain is encoded by TRBV11-2 joined to TRBJ2-7; the D gene lacks a confident call. Material for sequencing was peripheral blood. The TCR comes from a woman aged 60-75 years with acute or convalescent COVID-19. The CDR3 protein sequence reads: CASSIVSGYEQYF. The nucleotide sequence reads as follows: TGTGCCAGCAGCATCGTTTCCGGCTACGAGCAGTACTTC.